This T cell receptor beta chain was documented in a study of spatial heterogeneity in lung cancer. Study information: Consistent detection of more beta-chain than alpha-chain sequences was observed.

Study-level results: More often at tumor resection than at routine follow-up, ubiquitous expanded tumor TCRs were detected in the blood.

Described time point: sample taken at primary tumor resection. Sequencing of whole RNA from tumor, nontumor lung or frozen PBMC involved no sorting. Samples were obtained from some 72 donors, all untreated early-stage non-small cell lung cancer patients. This clonotype was detected ten times or more. Its target is unknown. There are 13 residues in the CDR3. The V and J ends lost 8 bases and 1 base, in that order; junction bases with no gene match: 5. TCR cDNA molecules each had a unique molecular identifier. TCRdb ran MiXCR on the 5' RACE reads and lists one entry per CDR3 protein. The sample gives roughly 39,000 distinct CDR3 sequences, roughly 5.2% of which show up once; 11% is in the top ten.

The specimen comprised PBMCs, sampled at surgery. This TCR was recovered from a male donor with early-stage non-small cell lung cancer. The V gene is TRBV12-3 or TRBV12-4, the J gene TRBJ2-7, with TRBD1 identical over 7 bases. The CDR3 loop is CASGRDSSYEQYF. Written as DNA, the CDR3 is TGTGCCAGCGGTAGGGACAGTTCCTACGAGCAGTACTTC.